One T cell receptor (beta chain) is described in this entry. The antigen is unknown. This sample is drawn from a study of T cells after yellow fever vaccination. A 5'RACE template-switching step, the method used to make TCR cDNA, added a universal primer site and UMIs. A single record per CDR3 protein comes from TCRdb applying MiXCR to the 5' RACE reads. The sample shows 140,000 to 150,000 distinct CDR3 sequences, under 8% of them seen only once. Study-wide points: CD4 and CD8 compartments shared a small share of clonotypes, likely from convergent recombination.

Germline CDR1 and CDR2: DFQATT and SNEGSKA (reference sequence). CDR3 length: 14 residues. The V end was cut by 0 bases, the J end by 2 bases, with 8 bases between. The specimen comprised CD4+ T cells sorted from PBMCs, sampled 10 days after the yellow fever booster vaccination. The TCR originated in a man in his thirties or forties who received the YFV17D yellow fever vaccine. The chain is built from TRBV20-1 and TRBJ2-1; D is undetermined. The CDR3 sequence: CSARDRSPYNEQFF. DNA for the CDR3: TGCAGTGCTAGAGATCGGAGCCCCTACAATGAGCAGTTCTTC.